This TCR beta chain is from a study of blood T cell repertoires in COVID-19. Study details: From the United States, Italy and Spain came samples of acute and convalescent COVID-19.

Per the germline V gene, CDR1 is MNHNS and CDR2 is SASEGT. The V and J ends lost 2 bases and 7 bases respectively, with 15 bases between them. The CDR3 consists of 15 residues. Those enrolled, adults aged roughly 18 to 89 years, came from some 23 US areas. Participants were placed into cohorts based on the clinical history they reported. Measured with immunoSEQ multiplex PCR; TCRdb has only the in-frame clones, and not every one. The top ten hold 6.5% to 9.5% of the sample, which has some 490,000 clones, 88% seen once. The V gene is TRBV6-1, the J gene TRBJ2-1; D might be TRBD1 (5 bases). Sequencing input: PBMCs or T cells enriched from blood (not recorded which). The sequence was obtained from a woman in her sixties or seventies who had recovered from COVID-19. DNA for the CDR3: TGTGCCAGCAGTGAACAGGGAAATTCAGGGAATGAGCAGTTCTTC. It encodes CASSEQGNSGNEQFF.